This T cell receptor beta chain appears in the sequencing data of a study of somatic mutations in cytotoxic T cells in rheumatoid arthritis. Some clones are missing from TCRdb's copy, which holds only in-frame ones; the method was immunoSEQ multiplex PCR. The profile shows more than 15,000 clones, approximately 80% of them singletons. Trimming took 6 bases from V and 4 from J; bases not matched to a gene: 11. The CDR3 has 17 residues. CDR1 PRHDT and CDR2 FYEKMQ come from the germline V gene (reference sequence). The clonotype comes from an adult with rheumatoid arthritis. Sequenced material: CD8+ T cells sorted from blood. This chain uses TRBV13 with TRBJ2-2, with TRBD2 identical over 10 bases. The CDR3 protein is CASRSGRVFGITGELFF. CDR3 DNA: TGTGCCAGCAGAAGCGGGAGGGTCTTCGGGATCACCGGGGAGCTGTTTTTT.